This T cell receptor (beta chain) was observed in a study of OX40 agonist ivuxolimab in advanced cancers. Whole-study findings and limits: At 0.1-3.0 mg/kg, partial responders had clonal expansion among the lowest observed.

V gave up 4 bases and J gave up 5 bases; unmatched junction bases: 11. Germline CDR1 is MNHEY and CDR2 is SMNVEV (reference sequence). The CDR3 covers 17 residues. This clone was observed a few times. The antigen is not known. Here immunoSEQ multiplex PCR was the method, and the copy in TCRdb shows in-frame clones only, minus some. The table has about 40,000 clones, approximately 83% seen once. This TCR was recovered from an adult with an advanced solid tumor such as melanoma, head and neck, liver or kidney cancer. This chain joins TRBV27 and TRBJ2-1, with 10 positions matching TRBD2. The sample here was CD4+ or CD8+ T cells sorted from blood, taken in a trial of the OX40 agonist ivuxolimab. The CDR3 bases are TGTGCCAGCAGTTCGTCACTCGGACTAGCGGCCCACAATGAGCAGTTCTTC. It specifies CASSSSLGLAAHNEQFF.